Here is one T cell receptor beta chain with its context. This CDR3 is built from 13 residues. Germline CDR1 is MNHEY and CDR2 is SVGAGI. The V gene end was trimmed by 5 bases and the J gene end by 5 bases; junction bases not matched to a gene: 5. This sample was included in a study of blood T cell repertoires in COVID-19. Overall study context: PBMCs, B-cell-depleted T cells, or T cells were the source of the cDNA or gDNA that made up the material.

Assay used: immunoSEQ multiplex PCR; TCRdb lists only in-frame clones, some missing. The table includes more than 150,000 clones, 89% detected once. V is TRBV6-5 and J is TRBJ2-5; 7 bases match TRBD1. The receptor was derived from a middle-aged man with acute or convalescent COVID-19. Source material: peripheral blood. This chain's CDR3 is CASSRQGPETQYF. In DNA form, the CDR3 reads TGTGCCAGCAGTAGACAGGGTCCTGAGACCCAGTACTTC.